Below, one TCR beta chain is given with its context. Antigen specificity is unknown. The assay was immunoSEQ multiplex PCR, and TCRdb's table has in-frame clones only and misses some. Here the sample spans 2.5 million or so clones, more than 80% being singletons. This entry belongs to a study of shared clonotypes between healthy human individuals. Study-level results: Clonotype sharing among donors, it was expected, would be affected by sequencing depth. The sharing of 4% to 5.5% of naive CD4 clonotypes was seen across a few donors.

Only Caucasian adults living in Nashville, Tennessee made up the donor group. Splitting of CD4+ cells produced CD45RA+ naive and CD45RA-negative memory subsets. The CDR3 loop spans 16 amino acids. The V gene lost 8 bases and the J gene lost 0 bases, with 17 bases spanning the gap. The germline V gene encodes CDR1 SGHRS and CDR2 YFSETQ. Specimen: naive CD4+ T cells sorted from blood. Subset defined: CD45RA+ positively selected. This TCR derives from a man aged 18 to 29 in good health. The rearrangement uses TRBV5-1 and TRBJ2-2; D is possibly TRBD2 (5 bases). The CDR3 coding sequence is TGCGCCAGGGATTTTGTAGACGGGGCGAACACCGGGGAGCTGTTTTTT. This gives the protein CARDFVDGANTGELFF.